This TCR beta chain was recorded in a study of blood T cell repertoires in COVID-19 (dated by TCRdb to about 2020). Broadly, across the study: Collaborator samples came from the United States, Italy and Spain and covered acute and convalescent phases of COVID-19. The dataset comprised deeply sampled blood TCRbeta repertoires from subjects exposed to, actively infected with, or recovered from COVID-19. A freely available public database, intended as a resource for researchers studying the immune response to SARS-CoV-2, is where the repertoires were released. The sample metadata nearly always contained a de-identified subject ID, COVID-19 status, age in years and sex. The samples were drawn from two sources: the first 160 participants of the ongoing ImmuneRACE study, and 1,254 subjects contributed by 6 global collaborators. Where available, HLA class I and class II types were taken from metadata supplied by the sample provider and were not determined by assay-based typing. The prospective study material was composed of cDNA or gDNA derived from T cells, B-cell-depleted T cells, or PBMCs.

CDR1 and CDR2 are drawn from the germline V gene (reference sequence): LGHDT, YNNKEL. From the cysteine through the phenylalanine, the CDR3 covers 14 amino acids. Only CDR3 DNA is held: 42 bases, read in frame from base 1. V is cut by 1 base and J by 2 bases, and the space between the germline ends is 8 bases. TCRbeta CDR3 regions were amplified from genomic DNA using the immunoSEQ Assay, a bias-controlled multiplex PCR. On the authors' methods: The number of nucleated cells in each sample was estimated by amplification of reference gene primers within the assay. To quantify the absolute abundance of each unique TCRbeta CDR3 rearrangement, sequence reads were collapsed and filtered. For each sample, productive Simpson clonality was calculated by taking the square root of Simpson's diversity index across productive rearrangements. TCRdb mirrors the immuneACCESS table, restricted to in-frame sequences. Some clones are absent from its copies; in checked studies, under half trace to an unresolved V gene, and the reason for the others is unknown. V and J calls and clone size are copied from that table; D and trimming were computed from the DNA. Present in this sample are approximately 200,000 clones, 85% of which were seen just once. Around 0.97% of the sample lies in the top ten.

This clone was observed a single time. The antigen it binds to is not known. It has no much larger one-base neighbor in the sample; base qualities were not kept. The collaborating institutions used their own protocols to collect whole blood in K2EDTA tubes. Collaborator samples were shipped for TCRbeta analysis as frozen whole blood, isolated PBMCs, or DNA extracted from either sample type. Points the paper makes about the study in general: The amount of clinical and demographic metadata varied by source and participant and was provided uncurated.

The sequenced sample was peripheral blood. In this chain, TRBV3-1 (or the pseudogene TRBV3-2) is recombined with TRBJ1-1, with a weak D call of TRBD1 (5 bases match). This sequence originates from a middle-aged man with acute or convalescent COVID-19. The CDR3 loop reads CASSQVRTNTEAFF. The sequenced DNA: TGTGCCAGCAGCCAAGTGCGGACAAACACTGAAGCTTTCTTT.